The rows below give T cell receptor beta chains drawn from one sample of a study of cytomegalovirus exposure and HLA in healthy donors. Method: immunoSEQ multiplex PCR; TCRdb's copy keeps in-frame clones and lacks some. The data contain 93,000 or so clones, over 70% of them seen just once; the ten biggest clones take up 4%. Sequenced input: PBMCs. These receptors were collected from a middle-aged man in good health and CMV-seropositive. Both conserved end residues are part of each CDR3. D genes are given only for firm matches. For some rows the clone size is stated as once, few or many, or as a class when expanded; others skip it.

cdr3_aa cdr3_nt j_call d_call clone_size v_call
CASSHRGHNYGYTF TGTGCCAGCAGTCACAGGGGGCATAACTATGGCTACACCTTC TRBJ1-2 TRBD1 NA TRBV27
CAGRDRVRNEQFF TGTGCCGGCCGGGACAGGGTCCGCAATGAGCAGTTCTTC TRBJ2-1 TRBD1 NA TRBV30
CASRATGSPGNTIYF TGTGCCAGCAGGGCGACAGGGTCCCCTGGAAACACCATATATTTT TRBJ1-3 TRBD1 NA TRBV5-4
CASSQDVGAGSYNEQFF TGTGCCAGCAGCCAAGATGTCGGGGCGGGATCCTACAATGAGCAGTTCTTC TRBJ2-1 NA few TRBV4-2
CASSVQDYEQYF TGTGCCAGCAGCGTCCAGGACTACGAGCAGTACTTC TRBJ2-7 NA NA TRBV28
CASSLAVGGNSPLHF TGTGCCAGCAGCTTAGCGGTAGGGGGCAATTCACCCCTCCACTTT TRBJ1-6 TRBD1 few TRBV7-2
CASRPNRDSGNTIYF TGTGCCAGCAGGCCTAACAGGGATTCTGGAAACACCATATATTTT TRBJ1-3 NA NA TRBV7-9
CSVGTGTIDQPQHF TGCAGCGTTGGGACAGGGACTATCGATCAGCCCCAGCATTTT TRBJ1-5 TRBD1 once TRBV29-1
CASSGGQESYNEQFF TGCGCCAGCAGCGGGGGACAGGAGAGCTACAATGAGCAGTTCTTC TRBJ2-1 TRBD1 NA TRBV5-1
CASRRDDSYEQYF TGTGCCAGCAGGCGGGACGACTCCTACGAGCAGTACTTC TRBJ2-7 NA NA TRBV27
CASSPTQVDTEAFF TGTGCCAGCTCACCAACACAGGTCGACACTGAAGCTTTCTTT TRBJ1-1 NA NA TRBV18
CASGLVPRLAGFF TGTGCTAGTGGTTTGGTACCACGACTAGCAGGGTTCTTC TRBJ2-7 TRBD2 NA TRBV12-5
CASSLAGVDNEQFF TGTGCCAGCAGCTTAGCGGGAGTAGACAATGAGCAGTTCTTC TRBJ2-1 NA NA TRBV7-6
CASTSSGRRGDGSYGYEQYF TGTGCCAGCACCTCCTCTGGGCGCCGGGGAGACGGGAGTTATGGTTACGAGCAGTACTTC TRBJ2-7 NA NA TRBV7-8
CASTPGSAGGGYEQYF TGTGCCAGCACCCCCGGCTCAGCGGGAGGGGGCTACGAGCAGTACTTC TRBJ2-7 TRBD2 NA TRBV11-1
CASSEEAGSSYEQYF TGTGCCAGCAGTGAAGAGGCGGGATCCTCCTACGAGCAGTACTTC TRBJ2-7 NA NA TRBV6-1
CASSIGTNTDTQYF TGCGCCAGCAGCATCGGGACTAACACAGATACGCAGTATTTT TRBJ2-3 TRBD2 NA TRBV5-1